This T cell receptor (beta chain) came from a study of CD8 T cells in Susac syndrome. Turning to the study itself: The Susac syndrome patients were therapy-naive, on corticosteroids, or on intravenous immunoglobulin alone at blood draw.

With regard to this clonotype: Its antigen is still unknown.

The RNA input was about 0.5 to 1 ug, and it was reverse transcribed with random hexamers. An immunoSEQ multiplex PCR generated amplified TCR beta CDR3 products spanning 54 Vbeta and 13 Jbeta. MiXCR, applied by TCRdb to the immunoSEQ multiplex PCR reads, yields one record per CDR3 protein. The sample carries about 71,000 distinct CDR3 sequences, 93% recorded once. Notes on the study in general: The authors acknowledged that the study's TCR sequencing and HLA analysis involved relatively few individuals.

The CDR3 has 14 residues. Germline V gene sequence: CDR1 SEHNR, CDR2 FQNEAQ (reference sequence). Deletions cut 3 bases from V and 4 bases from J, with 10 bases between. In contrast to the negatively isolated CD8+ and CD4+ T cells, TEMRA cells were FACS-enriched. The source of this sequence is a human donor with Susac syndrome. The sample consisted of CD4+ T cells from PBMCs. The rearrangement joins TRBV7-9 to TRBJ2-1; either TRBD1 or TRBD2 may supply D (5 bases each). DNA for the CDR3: TGTGCCAGCAGCTTTGAGGGACGGTACAATGAGCAGTTCTTC. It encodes CASSFEGRYNEQFF.